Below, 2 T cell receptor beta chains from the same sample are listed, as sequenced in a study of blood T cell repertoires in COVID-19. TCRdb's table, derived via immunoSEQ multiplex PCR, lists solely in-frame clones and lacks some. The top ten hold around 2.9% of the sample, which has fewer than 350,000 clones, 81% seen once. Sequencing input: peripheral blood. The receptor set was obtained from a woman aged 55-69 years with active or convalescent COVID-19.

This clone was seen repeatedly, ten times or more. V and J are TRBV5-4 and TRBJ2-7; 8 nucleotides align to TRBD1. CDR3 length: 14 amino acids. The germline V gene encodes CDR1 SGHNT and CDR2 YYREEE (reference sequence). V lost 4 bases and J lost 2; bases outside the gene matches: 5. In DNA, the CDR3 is TGTGCCAGCAGCCAGGGGGCTACCCCCTACGAGCAGTACTTC. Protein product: CASSQGATPYEQYF.

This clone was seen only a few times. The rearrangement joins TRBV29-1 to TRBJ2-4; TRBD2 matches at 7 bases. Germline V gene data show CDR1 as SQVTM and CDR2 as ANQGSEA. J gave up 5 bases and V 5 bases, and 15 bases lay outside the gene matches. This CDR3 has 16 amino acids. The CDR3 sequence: CSVRTPLGGTQNIQYF. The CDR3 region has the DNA TGCAGCGTTCGCACCCCGCTGGGGGGGACCCAAAACATTCAGTACTTC.